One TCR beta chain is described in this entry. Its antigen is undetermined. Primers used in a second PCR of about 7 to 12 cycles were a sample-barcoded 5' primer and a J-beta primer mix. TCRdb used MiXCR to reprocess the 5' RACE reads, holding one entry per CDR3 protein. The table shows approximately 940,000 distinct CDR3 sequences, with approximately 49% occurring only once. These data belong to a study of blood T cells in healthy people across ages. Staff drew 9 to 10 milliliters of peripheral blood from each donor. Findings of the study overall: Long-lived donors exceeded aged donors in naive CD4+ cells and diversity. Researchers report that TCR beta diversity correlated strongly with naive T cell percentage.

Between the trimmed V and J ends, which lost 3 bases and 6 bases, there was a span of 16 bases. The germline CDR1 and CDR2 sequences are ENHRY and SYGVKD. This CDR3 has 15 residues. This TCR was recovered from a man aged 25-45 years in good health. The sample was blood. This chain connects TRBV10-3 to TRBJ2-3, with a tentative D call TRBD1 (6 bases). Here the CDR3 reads CAISDILGAGDTQYF. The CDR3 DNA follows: TGTGCCATCAGTGATATTTTGGGGGCTGGGGATACGCAGTATTTT.